The text below deals with one TCR beta chain. This sample is part of a study of CD8 T cells in Susac syndrome. Peripheral blood CD8+ and CD4+ T cells were profiled by TCR beta sequencing. CDR1 is SGHRS and CDR2 is YFSETQ in the germline V gene. The CDR3 consists of 15 residues. The V gene lost 4 bases and the J gene lost 0 bases, with 13 bases spanning the gap. An amount of RNA that ranged from roughly 0.45 to 1 ug was reverse transcribed with random hexamers. The immunoSEQ assay covered 54 Vbeta and 13 Jbeta segments for CDR3. Using its own MiXCR run on the immunoSEQ multiplex PCR reads, TCRdb lists one record per CDR3 protein. Found here are about 94,000 distinct CDR3 sequences, 85% to 95% of them singletons; the top ten hold less than 0.4%.

The TCR sequence derives from a human donor with Susac syndrome. The gene calls are TRBV5-1 and TRBJ1-1; unclear D gene. The sample taken for sequencing was CD4+ T cells from PBMCs. DNA for the CDR3: TGCGCCAGCAGCAGAGACGGCAACATGAACACTGAAGCTTTCTTT. This codes for CASSRDGNMNTEAFF. Looking up the rest from reference TRBV5-1 and TRBJ1-1 gives the full variable domain: KAGVTQTPRYLIKTRGQQVTLSCSPISGHRSVSWYQQTPGQGLQFLFEYFSETQRNKGNFPGRFSGRQFSNSRSEMNVSTLELGDSALYLCASSRDGNMNTEAFFGQGTRLTVV.